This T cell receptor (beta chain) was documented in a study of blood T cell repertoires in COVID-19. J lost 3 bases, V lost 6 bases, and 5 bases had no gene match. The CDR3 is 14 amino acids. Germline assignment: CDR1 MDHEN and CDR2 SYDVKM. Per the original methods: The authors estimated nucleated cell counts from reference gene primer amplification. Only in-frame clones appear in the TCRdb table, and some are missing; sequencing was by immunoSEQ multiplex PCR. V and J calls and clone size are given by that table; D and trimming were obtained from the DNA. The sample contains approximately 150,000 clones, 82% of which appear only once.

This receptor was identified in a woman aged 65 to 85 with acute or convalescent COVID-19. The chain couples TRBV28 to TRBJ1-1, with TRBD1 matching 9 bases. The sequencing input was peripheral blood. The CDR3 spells CASSRTGGHTEAFF. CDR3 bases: TGTGCCAGCAGCCGAACAGGGGGCCACACTGAAGCTTTCTTT.